The clone carrying this T cell receptor (beta chain) has a single count. The antigen is undetermined. The data belong to a study of regulatory T cells in long-lasting Graves disease. Findings of the study overall: Under persistent disease, TRBV28, TRBJ1-2 and TRBJ2-5 were used preferentially. TCR diversity was lower in persistent Graves' patients than in newly diagnosed ones.

Time point indicated: newly diagnosed GD, antithyroid drugs for less than 3 months. With RNA extracted from PBMCs as input, the TCR library was made. Each of the patients was recruited from an endocrinology department situated in Xi'an, China. The CDR3 contains 16 residues. J was trimmed by 6 bases and V by 4 bases; bases with no gene match: 9. Germline V gene lookup returns CDR1 MNHEY and CDR2 SVGAGI. CDR3 regions were amplified by Arm-PCR using iRepertoire HTBI primers to build TCR beta libraries. TCRdb passed the multiplex PCR reads through MiXCR, listing each CDR3 protein once. The sample consists of a few hundred thousand distinct CDR3 sequences, around 11% of them appearing once. The sample was also reused in another study, on T cells in Graves' hyperthyroidism and ophthalmopathy.

The receptor was derived from a woman between 18 and 30 years old with Graves disease. The rearrangement uses TRBV6-5 and TRBJ1-1; 12 nucleotides align to TRBD1. The specimen comprised peripheral blood mononuclear cells (PBMCs), sampled at new diagnosis, from a patient treated with antithyroid drugs. The CDR3 is CASSWDRGLSWAEAFF. CDR3 DNA sequence: TGTGCCAGCAGTTGGGACAGGGGGCTTTCTTGGGCTGAAGCTTTCTTT.